Sequencing of this T cell receptor (beta chain) was carried out in a study of siplizumab effects on memory and regulatory T cells. Study results and limitations: Proliferating Tregs from siplizumab cultures lacked functional confirmation of suppression.

In each sample, roughly 97,000 TCR templates were assayed. Sequencing was performed with immunoSEQ multiplex PCR; in TCRdb, only in-frame clones are kept and a portion is missing. The table records some 88,000 clones, 85% to 90% of them present only once. As regards this clone: Its antigen remains unidentified.

The CDR3 contains 13 residues. The germline CDR1 and CDR2 sequences are MNHNS and SASEGT. Unmatched junction bases numbered 5, after V lost 2 bases and J lost 10 bases. This TCR derives from a human donor in good health. The chain recombines TRBV6-1 with TRBJ2-1; 7 nucleotides agree with TRBD2. The sample was CD4+ T cells sorted from blood. CDR3 sequence reads: CASSESLGGEQFF. The CDR3 DNA follows: TGTGCCAGCAGTGAATCCCTCGGGGGGGAGCAGTTCTTC.